A single sample gave rise to the 14 T cell receptor beta chains below, sequenced in a study of CD4 T cells in relation to SARS-CoV-2 and coronaviruses. Sequencing used immunoSEQ multiplex PCR; TCRdb keeps in-frame clones, though not all of them. Counted here are about 18,000 clones, approximately 75% occurring once; the ten biggest clones make up 27%. CD4+ T cells from unexposed donors were obtained before the COVID-19 pandemic (2011-2018). CD4+ T cells were isolated from the cells after around 10 days of culture. Which antigens these TCRs recognize remains unknown. Sequences were obtained from CD4+ T cells from PBMCs, cultured in vitro. The receptor source for this set is a human donor in good health.

The rearrangement uses TRBV6-5 and TRBJ2-7; no reliable D call. V lost 7 bases and J lost 6, with 13 bases in between. The CDR3 runs to 12 residues. Germline V gene lookup returns CDR1 MNHEY and CDR2 SVGAGI. The CDR3 spells CASTPVLGEQYF. CDR3 in DNA: TGTGCCAGCACACCCGTCCTGGGCGAGCAGTACTTC.

This chain's CDR3 is CASSEGRQETQYF. DNA of the CDR3: TGTGCCAGCAGTGAAGGGAGACAAGAGACCCAGTACTTC. This chain uses TRBV6-1 with TRBJ2-5; D not certain. This CDR3 comprises 13 residues. V lost 1 base, J lost 2 bases, and 5 bases lay in between. From germline, CDR1 is MNHNS and CDR2 SASEGT.

The chain is built from TRBV2 and TRBJ1-5; D is possibly TRBD1 (6 bases). The germline gives CDR1 SNHLY, CDR2 FYNNEI. Trimming took 6 bases from V and 0 from J, leaving 12 bases between them. This CDR3 has 15 amino acids. CDR3 amino acids: CASRWTAYSNQPQHF. CDR3 nucleotide sequence: TGTGCCAGCAGGTGGACAGCTTATAGCAATCAGCCCCAGCATTTT.

The CDR3 loop reads CASSLGVGVNQPQHF. DNA of the CDR3: TGCGCCAGCAGCTTGGGGGTAGGGGTGAATCAGCCCCAGCATTTT. The V call is TRBV5-1, the J call TRBJ1-5; D is possibly TRBD1 (5 bases). V gave up 0 bases and J gave up 4 bases, with 11 bases separating them. Germline CDR1 and CDR2: SGHRS and YFSETQ. This CDR3 spans 15 amino acids.

The rearrangement uses TRBV3-1 (or the pseudogene TRBV3-2) and TRBJ2-1; D is perhaps TRBD1 or TRBD2 (5 bases each). Trimming left V 3 bases short and J 8 bases short, with 11 bases between. Germline-derived CDR1 and CDR2 are LGHDT and YNNKEL (reference sequence). This CDR3 contains 13 residues. Written as DNA, the CDR3 is TGTGCCAGCAGCCACCATCGGGACCATGAGCAGTTCTTC. This translates into CASSHHRDHEQFF.

The chain uses TRBV25-1 and TRBJ2-7; 7 positions agree with TRBD2. V lost 4 bases to trimming and J lost 1 base; unmatched junction nucleotides: 7. The germline V gene has CDR1 MGHDK and CDR2 SYGVNS. This CDR3 comprises 15 residues. In DNA, the CDR3 is TGTGCCAGCAGTGCCTCCGGGACTACTTCCTACGAGCAGTACTTC. Its protein is CASSASGTTSYEQYF.

The chain combines TRBV28 with TRBJ1-1, with 7 bases matching TRBD1. The J segment lost 3 bases and the V segment lost 4 bases, leaving 8 bases of the junction unmatched. There are 15 residues in the CDR3. The germline V gene encodes CDR1 MDHEN and CDR2 SYDVKM. CDR3 protein: CASSSRTGGYTEAFF. For the CDR3, the DNA is TGTGCCAGCAGTTCGAGGACAGGTGGGTACACTGAAGCTTTCTTT.

This clone came up a few times. The genes are TRBV28 and TRBJ1-1; D uncertain. The CDR3 contains 15 residues. Deletions cut 5 bases from V and 5 bases from J, with 18 bases between. Germline CDR1 reads MDHEN; CDR2 reads SYDVKM. The CDR3 DNA follows: TGTGCCAGCAGTCCGAACCATGCAACCGCGACTGAAGCTTTCTTT. Protein product: CASSPNHATATEAFF. The variable domain in full, with the rest retrieved from reference TRBV28 and TRBJ1-1, is DVKVTQSSRYLVKRTGEKVFLECVQDMDHENMFWYRQDPGLGLRLIYFSYDVKMKEKGDIPEGYSVSREKKERFSLILESASTNQTSMYLCASSPNHATATEAFFGQGTRLTVV.

In this sample, this clone turned up a few times. V gene TRBV7-9 combines with J gene TRBJ1-1; D call uncertain. The length of the CDR3 is 15 residues. The V end was cut by 0 bases, the J end by 5 bases, with 13 bases between. Germline CDR1 SEHNR, CDR2 FQNEAQ (reference sequence). This CDR3 is CASSLATAAVTEAFF. CDR3 nucleotides: TGTGCCAGCAGCTTAGCGACGGCAGCCGTGACTGAAGCTTTCTTT.

The chain links TRBV5-4 to TRBJ2-2, with 9 bases identical to TRBD1. The CDR3 has 18 amino acids. The germline V gene encodes CDR1 SGHNT and CDR2 YYREEE (reference sequence). V was clipped by 0 bases and J by 4 bases; unmatched bases: 10. The CDR3 loop reads CASSLAGTGILSTGELFF. As DNA, the CDR3 is TGTGCCAGCAGCTTGGCCGGGACAGGGATTTTGAGCACCGGGGAGCTGTTTTTT.

The chain employs TRBV3-1 (or the pseudogene TRBV3-2) and TRBJ2-7; D is possibly TRBD1 (6 bases). The CDR3 spans 15 residues. Trimming left V 1 base short and J 6 bases short, with 16 bases between. Germline V lookup: CDR1 LGHDT, CDR2 YNNKEL (reference sequence). CDR3 bases: TGTGCCAGCAGCCAAGTTTACAGGGAGCTGGGCGAGCAGTACTTC. Translation gives CASSQVYRELGEQYF.

This clone was detected only a few times. J is TRBJ2-1 and V is TRBV7-8; maybe TRBD2 (8 bases). Germline V gives CDR1 SGHVS, CDR2 FQNEAQ. The CDR3 runs 13 residues. The germline V and J ends were trimmed by 3 bases and 15 bases, with 18 bases remaining between them. CDR3 region: CASSLLAGRGRFF. In DNA, the CDR3 is TGTGCCAGCAGCTTGTTAGCGGGAAGGGGGCGGTTCTTC.

The V gene is TRBV11-2, the J gene TRBJ2-5; D unresolved. The V gene lost 2 bases and the J gene lost 0 bases, with 7 bases spanning the gap. The CDR3 totals 14 residues. Germline values: CDR1 SGHAT, CDR2 FQNNGV. The CDR3 nucleotides are TGTGCCAGCAGCTTACCGGAAAACCAAGAGACCCAGTACTTC. Amino acids: CASSLPENQETQYF.

The chain couples TRBV5-1 to TRBJ2-7, with D possibly TRBD1 on 5 matching bases. From germline, CDR1 is SGHRS and CDR2 YFSETQ. The V gene lost 4 bases and the J gene lost 3 bases, with 14 bases spanning the gap. The CDR3 is 14 residues long. CDR3 DNA sequence: TGCGCCAGCAGCGGTGGACACGGATACTACGAGCAGTACTTC. Its translation: CASSGGHGYYEQYF.